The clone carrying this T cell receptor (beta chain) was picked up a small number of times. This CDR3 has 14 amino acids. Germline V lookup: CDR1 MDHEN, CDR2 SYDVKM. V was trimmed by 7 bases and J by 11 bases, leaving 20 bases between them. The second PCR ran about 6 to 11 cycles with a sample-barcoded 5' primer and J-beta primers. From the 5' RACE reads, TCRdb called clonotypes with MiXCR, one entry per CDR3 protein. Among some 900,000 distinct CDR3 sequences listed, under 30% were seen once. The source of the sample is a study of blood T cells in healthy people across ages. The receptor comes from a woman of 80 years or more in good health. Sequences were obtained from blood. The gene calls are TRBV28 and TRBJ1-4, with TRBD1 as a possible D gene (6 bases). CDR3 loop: CASKTGGPQRKLFF. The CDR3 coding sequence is TGTGCCAGCAAGACAGGTGGACCCCAAAGGAAACTGTTTTTT.